These T cell receptor beta chains were read from a single sample in a study of T cells in Graves' hyperthyroidism and ophthalmopathy. TCRdb reanalysed the multiplex PCR reads using MiXCR and keeps one entry per CDR3 protein. Here the sample spans around 340,000 distinct CDR3 sequences, 17% being singletons. The sample consisted of blood. The receptors were sampled from a woman under 40 with Graves' hyperthyroidism that later progressed to Graves' ophthalmopathy. Each CDR3 is given with its conserved first and last residue. D genes are given only for firm matches. Clone size, where shown, is once, few, many, or a class for clones that have expanded.

clone size: many
J gene: TRBJ1-2
D gene: TRBD1
V gene: TRBV11-2
CDR3 DNA: TGTGCCAGCAGCCATTTTACCCGATCGGGAGGGGGCCACTATGGCTACACCTTC
CDR3 protein: CASSHFTRSGGGHYGYTF

clone size: NA
J gene: TRBJ1-2
D gene: NA
V gene: TRBV6-1
CDR3 DNA: TGTGCCAGCAGTGAATTAGAAGCTAACTATGGCTACACCTTC
CDR3 protein: CASSELEANYGYTF

clone size: many
J gene: TRBJ1-5
D gene: TRBD1
V gene: TRBV2
CDR3 DNA: TGTGCCAGCAGGGGTCCCGGGACAGGGCATACTCAGCCCCAGCATTTT
CDR3 protein: CASRGPGTGHTQPQHF

clone size: many
J gene: TRBJ2-1
D gene: NA
V gene: TRBV3-1
CDR3 DNA: TGTGCCAGCAGCCCCGAGATCTCCTACAATGAGCAGTTCTTC
CDR3 protein: CASSPEISYNEQFF

clone size: many
J gene: TRBJ2-2
D gene: NA
V gene: TRBV24-1
CDR3 DNA: TGTGCCACCAGTGATTCCAGGGACACCGGGGAGCTGTTTTTT
CDR3 protein: CATSDSRDTGELFF

clone size: NA
J gene: TRBJ2-7
D gene: TRBD1
V gene: TRBV29-1
CDR3 DNA: TGCAGCGTTGGGGGACAGGCCTACGAGCAGTACTTC
CDR3 protein: CSVGGQAYEQYF

clone size: many
J gene: TRBJ2-5
D gene: TRBD2
V gene: TRBV6-1
CDR3 DNA: TGTGCCAGCAGAAATCCTAGCGGAGACCAAGAGACCCAGTACTTC
CDR3 protein: CASRNPSGDQETQYF

clone size: many
J gene: TRBJ2-2
D gene: NA
V gene: TRBV11-3
CDR3 DNA: TGTGCCAGCAGCCGCGGGTTGCAAACGAACACCGGGGAGCTGTTTTTT
CDR3 protein: CASSRGLQTNTGELFF

clone size: NA
J gene: TRBJ2-7
D gene: NA
V gene: TRBV4-2
CDR3 DNA: TGTGCCAGCAGCCAAGAAGCGGGCCAGGGTATCTACGAGCAGTACTTC
CDR3 protein: CASSQEAGQGIYEQYF

clone size: many
J gene: TRBJ1-1
D gene: NA
V gene: TRBV12-3/TRBV12-4
CDR3 DNA: TGTGCCAGCAGTAGACCTATGAACACTGAAGCTTTCTTT
CDR3 protein: CASSRPMNTEAFF

clone size: many
J gene: TRBJ1-1
D gene: NA
V gene: TRBV10-2
CDR3 DNA: TGCGCCAGCAGTGAGTTTCCGGGCCAGAACACTGAAGCTTTCTTT
CDR3 protein: CASSEFPGQNTEAFF

clone size: many
J gene: TRBJ2-7
D gene: NA
V gene: TRBV2
CDR3 DNA: TGTGCCAGCAGTGAAACACTAGCTATTGCCTACGAGCAGTACTTC
CDR3 protein: CASSETLAIAYEQYF

clone size: many
J gene: TRBJ1-1
D gene: NA
V gene: TRBV6-1
CDR3 DNA: TGTGCCAGCACTGCTTTTGGACCTCGGAACACTGAAGCTTTCTTT
CDR3 protein: CASTAFGPRNTEAFF

clone size: few
J gene: TRBJ2-5
D gene: TRBD1
V gene: TRBV6-1
CDR3 DNA: TGTGCCAGCAGCGGACTATCTGACAGGGGGGAGACCCAGTGCTTC
CDR3 protein: CASSGLSDRGETQCF

clone size: few
J gene: TRBJ2-2
D gene: TRBD2
V gene: TRBV29-1
CDR3 DNA: TGCAGCGTTGAAGCCTCCGGGACTAGCGGGGGTACGAACACCGGGGAGCTGTTTTTT
CDR3 protein: CSVEASGTSGGTNTGELFF

clone size: many
J gene: TRBJ2-5
D gene: NA
V gene: TRBV2
CDR3 DNA: TGTGCCACCGTAAACCGGGACACAGAAGAAGAGACCCAGTACTTC
CDR3 protein: CATVNRDTEEETQYF

clone size: NA
J gene: TRBJ1-2
D gene: NA
V gene: TRBV11-2
CDR3 DNA: TGTGCCAGCAGCTTAGGGCCAGCCCGATATGGCTACACCTTC
CDR3 protein: CASSLGPARYGYTF

clone size: many
J gene: TRBJ2-1
D gene: NA
V gene: TRBV15
CDR3 DNA: TGTGCCACCAGCTTGGGGATCGACAATGAGCAGTTCTTC
CDR3 protein: CATSLGIDNEQFF

clone size: many
J gene: TRBJ2-1
D gene: NA
V gene: TRBV19
CDR3 DNA: TGTGCCAGTAGTATAGGAACCCTAGCAGGGAATGAGCAGTTCTTC
CDR3 protein: CASSIGTLAGNEQFF

clone size: NA
J gene: TRBJ2-5
D gene: NA
V gene: TRBV15
CDR3 DNA: TGTGCCACCAGCAGAGATCTCCTTTACGGAGAGACCCAGTACTTC
CDR3 protein: CATSRDLLYGETQYF

clone size: few
J gene: TRBJ2-7
D gene: NA
V gene: TRBV19
CDR3 DNA: TGTGCCAGTAGTATCGTCCCGTCTAGCGCCTTCGGCGAGCAGTACTTC
CDR3 protein: CASSIVPSSAFGEQYF

clone size: many
J gene: TRBJ2-3
D gene: NA
V gene: TRBV28
CDR3 DNA: TGTGCCAGCAGTCGGGGGGACAGGCCTTACACAGATACGCAGTATTTT
CDR3 protein: CASSRGDRPYTDTQYF